Sequencing of this T cell receptor beta chain was carried out in a study of T cells in Graves' hyperthyroidism and ophthalmopathy. Study context: Initial diagnosis, before any treatment, was when peripheral blood was collected. Study observations and caveats: Also found in blood were most expanded thyroid clonotypes above 0.001. Ophthalmopathy was distinguished from stable hyperthyroidism by 13 V-J signatures.

There were TCR beta CDR3 regions amplified from RNA transcripts. RT-PCR in the first round (using the HTBI primer set) targeted the TCR CDR3. TCRdb reprocessed the multiplex PCR reads with MiXCR, giving one entry per CDR3 protein. The table records 500,000 to 700,000 distinct CDR3 sequences, around 17% of them present only once. The CDR3 length is 17 residues. The germline gives CDR1 MNHEY, CDR2 SVGEGT. Lactation, pregnancy, other autoimmune disease or uncontrolled infection led to exclusion of patients. About this clonotype: The antigen remains unidentified. A much bigger clone sits one base away, suggesting this may be a read error.

The sample comprised blood. This chain links TRBV6-2 or TRBV6-3 with TRBJ2-1, with 8 positions matching TRBD2. The sequence was obtained from a woman aged 18-29 years with Graves' hyperthyroidism. CDR3 sequence reads: CAGSYFPGTRSYNEQFF. In DNA form, the CDR3 reads TGTGCCGGCAGTTACTTCCCCGGGACTAGATCCTACAATGAGCAGTTCTTC.